These 10 T cell receptor beta chains share one sample of origin, sequenced in a study of CD8 T cells in Susac syndrome. When the RNA was reverse transcribed, random hexamers were used with an input of about 0.5 to 1 ug. TCRdb recomputed calls from the immunoSEQ multiplex PCR reads with MiXCR, one row per CDR3 protein. The table has 150,000 to 200,000 distinct CDR3 sequences, 90% to 96% seen once. The sample comprised CD4+ T cells from PBMCs. The source of these receptors is a human donor with Susac syndrome.

The CDR3: CASSPPVQGRGRETQYF. The CDR3 nucleotides read TGTGCCAGCTCACCACCCGTGCAGGGTCGGGGCCGGGAGACCCAGTACTTC. This chain connects TRBV18 to TRBJ2-5, with D possibly being TRBD1 or TRBD2 (5 bases each). The germline V and J ends were trimmed by 0 bases and 5 bases, with 19 bases remaining between them. Germline lookup yields CDR1 KGHSH and CDR2 LQKENI. The CDR3 loop spans 17 amino acids.

This sequence joins TRBV2 and TRBJ2-1; perhaps TRBD2 as D (5 bases). Germline lookup yields CDR1 SNHLY and CDR2 FYNNEI. The CDR3 sequence is 12 residues long. V lost 4 bases to trimming and J lost 6 bases, with 7 bases between them. CDR3 nucleotides: TGTGCCAGCAGTGGAGGGAGCAATGAGCAGTTCTTC. This codes for CASSGGSNEQFF.

This chain joins TRBV20-1 and TRBJ1-5, with D perhaps TRBD1 (5 bases). CDR3 length equals 15 residues. V lost 3 bases to trimming and J lost 0 bases, with 12 bases between them. Germline V CDR1 and CDR2: DFQATT, SNEGSKA (reference sequence). The CDR3 DNA sequence: TGCAGTGCTAGCGGAGACAGTTATAGCAATCAGCCCCAGCATTTT. Translating it yields CSASGDSYSNQPQHF.

The rearrangement links TRBV7-2 to TRBJ2-5, with D possibly TRBD2 on 6 matching bases. The CDR3 is made up of 15 amino acids. The germline V gene encodes CDR1 SGHTA and CDR2 FQGNSA. Trimming shortened V by 5 bases and J by 2 bases, and 15 bases separated the two germline ends. The CDR3 sequence is CASSKGLTPQETQYF. The CDR3 coding sequence is TGTGCCAGCAGCAAGGGACTTACGCCGCAAGAGACCCAGTACTTC.

The J gene is TRBJ2-2, the V gene TRBV9; 8 bases map to TRBD1. Trimming at V came to 0 bases and at J to 3 bases, leaving 4 bases not matched to a gene. This CDR3 contains 16 residues. CDR1 is SGDLS, CDR2 YYNGEE, per germline. The CDR3 region is CASSVAAGGDTGELFF. DNA of the CDR3: TGTGCCAGCAGCGTAGCTGCAGGGGGCGACACCGGGGAGCTGTTTTTT.

This chain uses TRBV2 with TRBJ2-3; perhaps TRBD1 as D (5 bases). The CDR3 length is 15 residues. V lost 8 bases and J lost 4, with 19 bases in between. Germline V gene data show CDR1 as SNHLY and CDR2 as FYNNEI. In nucleotides, the CDR3 is TGTGCCAGCGGGGTAAACAACTGGGGCGCAGATACGCAGTATTTT. As protein: CASGVNNWGADTQYF.

The V and J genes are TRBV29-1 and TRBJ1-5, with 7 positions matching TRBD1. J gave up 4 bases and V 6 bases, and 3 bases lay outside the gene matches. The CDR3 covers 12 residues. The V gene's germline CDR1 is SQVTM and CDR2 ANQGSEA. The CDR3 here is CSVKTGNQPQHF. The CDR3 nucleotides read TGCAGCGTAAAGACAGGGAATCAGCCCCAGCATTTT.

This chain links TRBV24-1 with TRBJ2-3; D ambiguous. CDR1 is KGHDR and CDR2 is SFDVKD in the germline V gene. Trimming took 4 bases from V and 5 from J, leaving 9 bases between them. The CDR3 totals 13 residues. In DNA, the CDR3 is TGTGCCACCAGTGACCACCTGGGAGATACGCAGTATTTT. Its translation: CATSDHLGDTQYF.

The rearrangement uses TRBV29-1 and TRBJ2-5, with D uncertain. CDR3 size: 13 residues. The ends were cut back, 7 bases at V and 5 bases at J, with 17 bases in the middle. Per germline, CDR1 SQVTM and CDR2 ANQGSEA. The CDR3: CSGVRPPWETQYF. CDR3 in DNA: TGCAGCGGGGTTAGACCACCCTGGGAGACCCAGTACTTC. Full variable domain (remainder filled in from reference TRBV29-1 and TRBJ2-5): SAVISQKPSRDICQRGTSLTIQCQVDSQVTMMFWYRQQPGQSLTLIATANQGSEATYESGFVIDKFPISRPNLTFSTLTVSNMSPEDSSIYLCSGVRPPWETQYFGPGTRLLVL.

The chain combines TRBV5-1 with TRBJ2-5, with 11 nucleotides matching TRBD1. Germline trimming cut 4 bases from V and 7 bases from J; bases unmatched to any gene: 3. Germline-derived CDR1 and CDR2 are SGHRS and YFSETQ. The CDR3 runs 13 residues. The CDR3 is CASSVGTGGTQYF. DNA of the CDR3: TGCGCCAGCAGCGTAGGGACAGGGGGGACCCAGTACTTC.